Shown below are 29 T cell receptor beta chains from a single sample sequenced in a study of pediatric ulcerative colitis. The assay was immunoSEQ multiplex PCR, and TCRdb's table has in-frame clones only and misses some. The table has 60,000 to 75,000 clones, around 80% seen once. Sequenced sample: blood. The receptor set was obtained from a boy aged 5 to 17 with moderate ulcerative colitis.

This clone appeared once. The CDR3 DNA follows: TGTGCCAGTAGTACATTAGGGACAGGGGCAGGCAATGAGCAGTTCTTC. Protein sequence: CASSTLGTGAGNEQFF. This chain joins TRBV19 and TRBJ2-1; TRBD1 matches 10 bases. Germline V gives CDR1 LNHDA, CDR2 SQIVND (reference sequence). The CDR3 consists of 16 residues. Trimming removed 4 bases from V and 6 bases from J; junction bases left unmatched: 9.

This chain connects TRBV11-2 to TRBJ2-5, with a weak D call TRBD1 (6 bases). Germline CDR1 and CDR2: SGHAT and FQNNGV. With 4 bases removed from V and 4 bases from J, the gap between germline ends came to 13 bases. This CDR3 comprises 14 residues. The CDR3 is CASSSPWGRETQYF. CDR3 in DNA: TGTGCCAGCAGCTCGCCGTGGGGGCGAGAGACCCAGTACTTC.

This clone appeared once. V and J are TRBV18 and TRBJ1-2; the D is unclear. Germline CDR1 reads KGHSH; CDR2 reads LQKENI. The CDR3 totals 15 residues. V was trimmed by 0 bases and J by 0 bases, leaving 8 bases between them. This CDR3 is CASSPPRTANYGYTF. CDR3 nucleotides: TGTGCCAGCTCACCACCGAGGACGGCTAACTATGGCTACACCTTC.

V is TRBV29-1 and J is TRBJ2-5; 9 nucleotides align to TRBD2. Looked up from germline, CDR1 is SQVTM and CDR2 is ANQGSEA. Losses at the gene ends were 3 bases for V and 3 bases for J; bases not matched to a gene: 8. This CDR3 contains 15 residues. In DNA form, the CDR3 reads TGCAGCGTTGAGGAAGCGCGGGGGGGCAAAGAGACCCAGTACTTC. It yields the protein CSVEEARGGKETQYF.

The rearrangement joins TRBV19 to TRBJ2-3, with 7 bases identical to TRBD2. This CDR3 is built from 14 residues. The V and J ends lost 7 bases and 3 bases, in that order; junction bases with no gene match: 7. The germline gives CDR1 LNHDA, CDR2 SQIVND (reference sequence). CDR3: CASTPGLITDTQYF. CDR3 in DNA: TGTGCCAGTACCCCGGGACTAATAACAGATACGCAGTATTTT.

The chain has TRBV5-1 and TRBJ2-7; D possibly corresponds to TRBD1 (6 bases). The CDR3 runs 14 residues. Germline CDR1 and CDR2: SGHRS and YFSETQ. V gave up 4 bases and J gave up 6 bases, with 17 bases separating them. The CDR3 region is CASSLRTERGEQYF. The CDR3 DNA sequence: TGCGCCAGCAGCCTACGGACAGAGCGAGGCGAGCAGTACTTC.

The chain combines TRBV9 with TRBJ2-1; 9 bases align to TRBD2. Germline assignment: CDR1 SGDLS and CDR2 YYNGEE. V lost 2 bases and J lost 1; bases outside the gene matches: 7. This CDR3 is built from 17 residues. The CDR3 is CASSVHNGLASYNEQFF. The CDR3 DNA follows: TGTGCCAGCAGCGTGCATAACGGACTAGCGTCCTACAATGAGCAGTTCTTC.

Here the CDR3 DNA reads TGCGCCAGCAGCTTGGGTGGGACAGGGAGCTACGAGCAGTACTTC. Residues: CASSLGGTGSYEQYF. This chain connects TRBV5-1 to TRBJ2-7; 9 bases align to TRBD1. This CDR3 contains 15 residues. CDR1 SGHRS and CDR2 YFSETQ come from the germline V gene. V trimming: 0 bases; J trimming: 3 bases; junction bases outside the gene matches: 4.

V is TRBV4-2 and J is TRBJ2-1; 12 nucleotides match TRBD2. The CDR3 is 20 amino acids. The V gene's germline CDR1 is LGHNA and CDR2 YNFKEQ. The V and J ends lost 4 bases and 0 bases, in that order; junction bases with no gene match: 13. This chain's CDR3 is CASSRPGTSGSGGSYNEQFF. The CDR3 coding sequence is TGTGCCAGCAGCCGACCCGGGACTAGCGGGTCGGGTGGCTCCTACAATGAGCAGTTCTTC.

The V call is TRBV15, the J call TRBJ1-1, with 7 bases aligning to TRBD1. Germline CDR1 and CDR2: LNHNV and YYDKDF (reference sequence). Trimming cost V 0 bases and J 1 base; bases outside gene matches: 8. The CDR3 loop spans 17 amino acids. CDR3 nucleotide sequence: TGTGCCACCAGCAGAGATGGACAGGTCAGGGGGAACACTGAAGCTTTCTTT. This sequence encodes CATSRDGQVRGNTEAFF.

This clone was found a few times. The rearrangement links TRBV7-9 to TRBJ2-1; D possibly corresponds to TRBD1 (7 bases). The CDR3 length is 13 residues. The V gene lost 6 bases and the J gene lost 6 bases, with 12 bases spanning the gap. CDR1 SEHNR and CDR2 FQNEAQ come from the germline V gene (reference sequence). The CDR3 reads CASRNQGGNEQFF. The DNA of the CDR3 is TGTGCCAGCAGAAATCAGGGGGGCAATGAGCAGTTCTTC.

A single count supports this clone. CDR3 nucleotide sequence: TGTGCCAGCAGCTCCGACGGGGGATACTACGAGCAGTACTTC. Translating it yields CASSSDGGYYEQYF. The V call is TRBV5-4, the J call TRBJ2-7; TRBD2 might be the D (6 bases). V lost 3 bases and J lost 3, with 13 bases in between. CDR3 length: 14 residues. Germline V CDR1 and CDR2: SGHNT, YYREEE (reference sequence).

The rearrangement links TRBV11-2 to TRBJ2-1; D ambiguous. The CDR3 has 14 amino acids. V shed 10 bases and J shed 7 bases, with 20 bases lying between them. The germline CDR1 and CDR2 sequences are SGHAT and FQNNGV. Here the CDR3 reads CATGPGLLSNEQFF. The CDR3 DNA is TGTGCCACTGGGCCGGGCCTCTTGTCGAATGAGCAGTTCTTC.

The chain recombines TRBV10-1 with TRBJ2-7; 7 bases align to TRBD1. The trim removed 6 bases at V and 6 bases at J, leaving 14 bases unmatched. CDR1 is WNHNN and CDR2 is SYGVQD in the germline V gene (reference sequence). CDR3 length: 15 residues. The CDR3, as DNA: TGCGCCAGCAGCCCCAGGCTGGGACAGAATGGCGAGCAGTACTTC. It yields the protein CASSPRLGQNGEQYF.

This chain uses TRBV4-3 with TRBJ2-7; 8 bases are shared with TRBD1. CDR1 is LGHNA, CDR2 YSLEER, per germline. J was trimmed by 4 bases and V by 5 bases; bases with no gene match: 13. CDR3 length equals 16 residues. The CDR3 DNA sequence: TGCGCCAGCAGCTTGGAGCTGTGGACAGGGTCATACGAGCAGTACTTC. It yields the protein CASSLELWTGSYEQYF.

The chain carries TRBV5-1 and TRBJ1-1, with D unclear. Deletions cut 2 bases from V and 5 bases from J, with 10 bases between. Germline values: CDR1 SGHRS, CDR2 YFSETQ. The CDR3 consists of 13 residues. CDR3 amino acids: CASSLTLGTEAFF. The CDR3 bases are TGCGCCAGCAGCTTAACGTTGGGAACTGAAGCTTTCTTT.

This chain uses TRBV6-5 with TRBJ2-7; possibly TRBD1 for D (6 bases). The germline CDR1 and CDR2 sequences are MNHEY and SVGAGI. Trimming removed 2 bases from V and 2 bases from J, with 10 bases in between. The CDR3 is 14 amino acids. CDR3 nucleotide sequence: TGTGCCAGCAGTTACGGACAGTTAACCTACGAGCAGTACTTC. This sequence encodes CASSYGQLTYEQYF.

The CDR3 protein is CASSRTARSGEQYF. The DNA for the CDR3 is TGTGCCAGCTCGAGGACAGCCCGGTCAGGCGAGCAGTACTTC. The chain employs TRBV18 and TRBJ2-7, with TRBD1 as a possible D gene (6 bases). Trimming cost V 6 bases and J 6 bases, with 18 bases left between them. Germline CDR1 KGHSH, CDR2 LQKENI. This CDR3 spans 14 amino acids.

V is TRBV7-7 and J is TRBJ2-6, with 9 bases matching TRBD1. In germline, CDR1 is SSHAT, CDR2 FNYEAQ (reference sequence). This CDR3 has 19 residues. The V and J ends lost 4 bases and 5 bases, in that order; junction bases with no gene match: 15. The CDR3 spells CASSSRTGDAPLRANVLTF. The CDR3 nucleotides read TGTGCCAGCAGCTCACGGACAGGGGATGCGCCTTTGAGGGCCAACGTCCTGACTTTC.

This clone was recorded a few times. The chain uses TRBV12-5 and TRBJ1-2, with D possibly being TRBD1 (6 bases). The V end lost 4 bases, the J end lost 4 bases, and 10 bases lay between the germline ends. The CDR3 loop spans 13 amino acids. Germline V gene data show CDR1 as LGHNT and CDR2 as FRNRAP. The CDR3 spells CASGYGQLYGYTF. CDR3 nucleotide sequence: TGTGCTAGTGGTTACGGACAGCTCTATGGCTACACCTTC.

The chain carries TRBV5-6 and TRBJ1-5; D unclear. CDR3 length: 13 amino acids. Germline CDR1 is SGHDT and CDR2 is YYEEEE. Trimming left V 1 base short and J 3 bases short, with 5 bases between. CDR3 residues: CASSLWPNQPQHF. The CDR3 DNA follows: TGTGCCAGCAGCTTGTGGCCCAATCAGCCCCAGCATTTT.

The CDR3: CASSRGQNTGELFF. DNA of the CDR3: TGTGCCAGCAGCCGGGGACAAAACACCGGGGAGCTGTTTTTT. The chain employs TRBV7-7 and TRBJ2-2; TRBD1 might be the D (6 bases). Deletions cut 5 bases from V and 2 bases from J, with 9 bases between. The CDR3 is made up of 14 amino acids. Germline loops: CDR1 SSHAT, CDR2 FNYEAQ (reference sequence).

This clone was counted a few times. The chain is built from TRBV18 and TRBJ2-7; no clear D gene. V lost 2 bases to trimming and J lost 7 bases, with 6 bases between them. The germline V gene has CDR1 KGHSH and CDR2 LQKENI. CDR3 length: 11 residues. The CDR3 protein is CASSPGEEQYF. Written as DNA, the CDR3 is TGTGCCAGCTCACCAGGGGAAGAGCAGTACTTC.

The V and J genes are TRBV4-3 and TRBJ2-3, with no clear D. Germline assignment: CDR1 LGHNA and CDR2 YSLEER. The V and J ends lost 1 base and 1 base respectively, with 18 bases between them. This CDR3 is 18 amino acids long. The CDR3 reads CASSQGTLGGTGTDTQYF. The CDR3 nucleotides read TGCGCCAGCAGCCAAGGTACCCTCGGTGGTACTGGCACAGATACGCAGTATTTT.

The rearrangement links TRBV7-6 to TRBJ2-4; D not resolved. The germline V gene has CDR1 SGHVS and CDR2 FNYEAQ. The CDR3 spans 18 residues. V dropped 5 bases and J dropped 0 bases, with 20 bases sitting between them. As DNA, the CDR3 is TGTGCCAGCAGCCTACCATGGTCAGTCCTTCTAGCCAAAAACATTCAGTACTTC. Its translation is CASSLPWSVLLAKNIQYF.

The CDR3 region has the DNA TGTGCCACCAGCAGGTATCGGACAGGGCAACACGAGCAGTACTTC. This codes for CATSRYRTGQHEQYF. This chain links TRBV15 with TRBJ2-7; 8 bases are a match to TRBD1. Germline CDR1 and CDR2: LNHNV and YYDKDF (reference sequence). This CDR3 is 15 amino acids long. The V gene end was trimmed by 3 bases and the J gene end by 5 bases; junction bases not matched to a gene: 9.

Only one count was recorded for this clone. The genes are TRBV9 and TRBJ2-2; 13 positions match TRBD2. V lost 3 bases, J lost 5 bases, and 1 base stayed unmatched. Germline V gene data show CDR1 as SGDLS and CDR2 as YYNGEE. This CDR3 contains 15 residues. For the CDR3, the DNA is TGTGCCAGCAGCGCGGGACTAGCGGGAACCGGGGAGCTGTTTTTT. Its protein product is CASSAGLAGTGELFF.

The chain joins TRBV7-3 to TRBJ1-1; D is possibly TRBD1 (5 bases). V lost 5 bases and J 2 bases, leaving 12 bases between the germline ends. CDR3 size: 14 residues. The germline V gene encodes CDR1 SGHTA and CDR2 FQGTGA. The CDR3 sequence is CASSAQTDNTEAFF. CDR3 in DNA: TGTGCCAGCAGCGCTCAGACAGACAACACTGAAGCTTTCTTT.

J is TRBJ1-1 and V is TRBV4-1; unclear D gene. CDR1 is MGHRA, CDR2 YSYEKL, per germline. V lost 4 bases to trimming and J lost 1 base, with 13 bases between them. The CDR3 is made up of 15 amino acids. CDR3 loop: CASSPTTTANTEAFF. CDR3 DNA: TGCGCCAGCAGCCCGACCACAACAGCGAACACTGAAGCTTTCTTT.